A single sample gave rise to the 27 T cell receptor beta chains below, sequenced in a study of radiotherapy plus CTLA-4 blockade in lung cancer. Profiling relied on immunoSEQ multiplex PCR, and the TCRdb table lists in-frame clones only, not all of them. The sample has 60,000 to 65,000 clones, about 80% seen once. Sequenced here: peripheral blood, sampled from a patient treated with radiotherapy plus ipilimumab. The receptors stem from a human donor with non-small cell lung cancer who had a complete response to radiotherapy plus ipilimumab.

The chain combines TRBV30 with TRBJ2-1; D remains ambiguous. The V and J ends lost 3 bases and 7 bases respectively, with 7 bases between them. The CDR3 is 11 residues long. Germline V gene data show CDR1 as GTSNPN and CDR2 as SVGIG (reference sequence). This chain's CDR3 is CAWRGRNEQFF. The CDR3 bases are TGTGCCTGGAGAGGACGAAATGAGCAGTTCTTC.

This clone was observed a handful of times. The chain has TRBV6-1 and TRBJ2-1, with 13 bases fitting TRBD2. The V segment lost 4 bases and the J segment 0 bases; nucleotides outside the gene matches: 9. The CDR3 has 19 residues. CDR1 and CDR2 (germline): MNHNS, SASEGT. The CDR3 protein is CASSGGLAGVMSSYNEQFF. The CDR3 DNA reads TGTGCCAGCAGTGGCGGACTAGCGGGAGTCATGAGCTCCTACAATGAGCAGTTCTTC.

The V call is TRBV11-2, the J call TRBJ2-2; D not certain. CDR3 length equals 13 residues. The ends were cut back, 5 bases at V and 3 bases at J, with 7 bases in the middle. In germline, CDR1 is SGHAT, CDR2 FQNNGV. CDR3 in amino acids: CASSPSDTGELFF. The CDR3 bases are TGTGCCAGCAGCCCCTCAGACACCGGGGAGCTGTTTTTT.

The chain carries TRBV30 and TRBJ2-7, with 8 nucleotides matching TRBD1. In germline, CDR1 is GTSNPN, CDR2 SVGIG (reference sequence). The CDR3 has 14 residues. Trimming cost V 0 bases and J 3 bases; bases outside gene matches: 4. This CDR3 reads CAWSVGGQGYEQYF. DNA for the CDR3: TGTGCCTGGAGTGTGGGAGGACAGGGCTACGAGCAGTACTTC.

V gene TRBV9 combines with J gene TRBJ1-6; D uncertain. The V gene's germline CDR1 is SGDLS and CDR2 YYNGEE. The CDR3 sequence is 14 residues long. Deletions cut 0 bases from V and 4 bases from J, with 5 bases between. The CDR3 nucleotides are TGTGCCAGCAGCGTAGAGCCTTATAATTCACCCCTCCACTTT. Protein sequence: CASSVEPYNSPLHF.

The rearrangement joins TRBV7-2 to TRBJ2-1, with TRBD1 identical over 9 bases. The germline gives CDR1 SGHTA, CDR2 FQGNSA. The trim removed 5 bases at V and 4 bases at J, leaving 6 bases unmatched. The CDR3 has 15 residues. CDR3 sequence reads: CASSKMTGGYNEQFF. CDR3 bases: TGTGCCAGCAGCAAGATGACAGGGGGGTACAATGAGCAGTTCTTC.

This rearrangement joins TRBV25-1 to TRBJ2-5, with TRBD1 matching over 7 bases. The CDR3 runs 15 residues. Germline assignment: CDR1 MGHDK and CDR2 SYGVNS. V was clipped by 6 bases and J by 4 bases; unmatched bases: 11. CDR3 DNA: TGTGCCAGCAGCCCCCTGTTGGGACAGAGAGAGACCCAGTACTTC. This codes for CASSPLLGQRETQYF.

The chain recombines TRBV18 with TRBJ2-6; D is uncertain. The CDR3 length is 14 residues. Germline CDR1 reads KGHSH; CDR2 reads LQKENI. V was cut by 3 bases and J by 0 bases, with 3 bases left in between. The CDR3: CASSPPSGANVLTF. The CDR3 DNA sequence: TGTGCCAGCTCACCGCCCTCTGGGGCCAACGTCCTGACTTTC. Variable domain in full (rest from reference TRBV18 and TRBJ2-6): NAGVMQNPRHLVRRRGQEARLRCSPMKGHSHVYWYRQLPEEGLKFMVYLQKENIIDESGMPKERFSAEFPKEGPSILRIQQVVRGDSAAYFCASSPPSGANVLTFGAGSRLTVL.

This clone was counted between two and nine times. The chain has TRBV2 and TRBJ2-2, with D possibly matching TRBD2 (6 bases). Trimming removed 3 bases from V and 0 bases from J, with 17 bases in between. Germline CDR1 is SNHLY and CDR2 is FYNNEI. The CDR3 sequence is 18 residues long. Here the CDR3 reads CASSDWVGGIPNTGELFF. DNA for the CDR3: TGTGCCAGCAGTGATTGGGTGGGAGGCATACCGAACACCGGGGAGCTGTTTTTT.

Notes on this clone: The junction departs from germline at one end; a sequencing error may be responsible. The chain combines TRBV7-7 with TRBJ1-1, with D perhaps TRBD1 (6 bases). The CDR3 extends over 17 amino acids. Germline values: CDR1 SSHAT, CDR2 FNYEAQ (reference sequence). CDR3 bases: TGTGCTAGCAGCGGCCGTACCCGGACAGACCCGAACACTGAAGCTTTCTTT. Its protein product is CASSGRTRTDPNTEAFF.

The chain couples TRBV9 to TRBJ2-1, with D perhaps TRBD1 or TRBD2 (5 bases each). Germline V gene lookup returns CDR1 SGDLS and CDR2 YYNGEE. The CDR3 is made up of 16 amino acids. V shed 4 bases and J shed 0 bases, with 14 bases lying between them. The CDR3 DNA is TGTGCCAGCAGCCCGCCGGGACCCAGCTCCTACAATGAGCAGTTCTTC. Translating it yields CASSPPGPSSYNEQFF.

The chain combines TRBV7-2 with TRBJ2-6, with 8 bases lining up with TRBD1. The CDR3 spans 16 residues. Germline-derived CDR1 and CDR2 are SGHTA and FQGNSA. V shed 4 bases and J 2 bases; nucleotides not matched to a gene: 4. CDR3 sequence reads: CASSSRTGTGANVLTF. The CDR3 bases are TGTGCCAGCAGCTCCAGGACAGGGACTGGGGCCAACGTCCTGACTTTC. Based on the CDR3 plus reference TRBV7-2 and TRBJ2-6, the full variable domain is GAGVSQSPSNKVTEKGKDVELRCDPISGHTALYWYRQSLGQGLEFLIYFQGNSAPDKSGLPSDRFSAERTGGSVSTLTIQRTQQEDSAVYLCASSSRTGTGANVLTFGAGSRLTVL.

V and J are TRBV10-2 and TRBJ1-1; 9 bases are a match to TRBD1. From germline, CDR1 is WSHSY and CDR2 SAAADI. The CDR3 runs 14 residues. V was pared by 4 bases and J by 5 bases, with 5 bases of the junction left unmatched. The CDR3 region is CASSGQGGQTEAFF. The DNA for the CDR3 is TGCGCCAGCAGTGGACAGGGGGGGCAGACTGAAGCTTTCTTT.

In this sample, this clone turned up once. The CDR3 DNA is TGTGCCTGGAGTGTGGAAGCGGGAACAGATACGCAGTATTTT. Translating gives CAWSVEAGTDTQYF. The chain links TRBV30 to TRBJ2-3; the match to TRBD2 covers 7 bases. The J segment lost 3 bases and the V segment lost 0 bases, leaving 3 bases of the junction unmatched. Germline V gene lookup returns CDR1 GTSNPN and CDR2 SVGIG (reference sequence). The CDR3 contains 14 residues.

The rearrangement links TRBV6-1 to TRBJ2-4; D ambiguous. Deletions cut 3 bases from V and 6 bases from J, with 15 bases between. CDR3 length: 15 residues. From germline, CDR1 is MNHNS and CDR2 SASEGT. CDR3 residues: CASSEASGAGNIQYF. In DNA, the CDR3 is TGTGCCAGCAGTGAGGCATCTGGTGCAGGAAACATTCAGTACTTC.

CDR3 in amino acids: CASSIVQYGRSGANVLTF. In nucleotides, the CDR3 is TGTGCCAGTAGTATAGTTCAATATGGCAGGTCAGGGGCCAACGTCCTGACTTTC. This chain connects TRBV19 to TRBJ2-6; the D is unclear. Germline-derived CDR1 and CDR2 are LNHDA and SQIVND (reference sequence). The CDR3 totals 18 residues. V was trimmed by 1 base and J by 4 bases, leaving 17 bases between them.

V is TRBV5-6 and J is TRBJ1-2; tentatively, D is TRBD1 (6 bases). The CDR3 is 12 amino acids. The V end was cut by 6 bases, the J end by 8 bases, with 14 bases between. CDR1 is SGHDT, CDR2 YYEEEE, per germline. CDR3 sequence reads: CASNRGLGGYTF. Here the CDR3 DNA reads TGTGCCAGCAATCGGGGGCTGGGAGGCTACACCTTC.

This clone was recorded a few times. This chain connects TRBV4-1 to TRBJ2-1; TRBD2 matches 12 bases. Per the germline V gene, CDR1 is MGHRA and CDR2 is YSYEKL. The trim removed 0 bases at V and 0 bases at J, leaving 3 bases unmatched. The CDR3 has 18 amino acids. CDR3 loop: CASSQDGLAGSSYNEQFF. In DNA form, the CDR3 reads TGCGCCAGCAGCCAAGACGGACTAGCGGGGAGCTCCTACAATGAGCAGTTCTTC.

The V gene is TRBV19, the J gene TRBJ2-2; D call uncertain. The germline CDR1 and CDR2 sequences are LNHDA and SQIVND (reference sequence). V was cut by 4 bases and J by 5 bases, with 8 bases left in between. CDR3 size: 13 residues. CDR3: CASSTSRTGELFF. The CDR3 DNA reads TGTGCCAGTAGTACCAGCAGGACCGGGGAGCTGTTTTTT.

The V gene is TRBV30, the J gene TRBJ1-1; TRBD1 is a possible D gene (5 bases). Germline V gene lookup returns CDR1 GTSNPN and CDR2 SVGIG (reference sequence). This CDR3 is 14 amino acids long. Trimming cost V 5 bases and J 3 bases, with 16 bases left between them. The CDR3, as DNA: TGTGCCTGGGGTAAAGGGGACCACTACACTGAAGCTTTCTTT. Protein sequence: CAWGKGDHYTEAFF.

The J gene is TRBJ2-5, the V gene TRBV5-4, with no clear D. CDR1 SGHNT and CDR2 YYREEE come from the germline V gene (reference sequence). V shed 3 bases and J shed 5 bases, with 20 bases lying between them. The length of the CDR3 is 16 residues. The chain's CDR3 is CASSYDSDGFGETQYF. CDR3 DNA: TGTGCCAGCAGCTACGACTCAGATGGCTTTGGGGAGACCCAGTACTTC.

This clone was observed once. The chain couples TRBV6-6 to TRBJ1-5; possibly TRBD1 for D (5 bases). The CDR3 runs to 14 residues. Germline CDR1 MNHNY, CDR2 SVGAGI (reference sequence). V was pared by 2 bases and J by 4 bases, with 9 bases between. CDR3 sequence: CASSYDAGNQPQHF. In DNA form, the CDR3 reads TGTGCCAGCAGTTACGATGCAGGGAATCAGCCCCAGCATTTT.

This chain joins TRBV27 and TRBJ1-5, with 7 bases matching TRBD1. The CDR3 covers 15 residues. Trimming cost V 3 bases and J 1 base; bases outside gene matches: 3. Looked up from germline, CDR1 is MNHEY and CDR2 is SMNVEV (reference sequence). CDR3 region: CASSFEGASNQPQHF. CDR3 DNA: TGTGCCAGCAGTTTTGAGGGGGCGAGCAATCAGCCCCAGCATTTT.

This rearrangement joins TRBV2 to TRBJ2-1, with 13 positions matching TRBD2. V lost 8 bases to trimming and J lost 8 bases; unmatched junction nucleotides: 6. This CDR3 has 14 amino acids. Germline values: CDR1 SNHLY, CDR2 FYNNEI. The CDR3 is CASWRTSGSYEQFF. CDR3 sequence (DNA): TGTGCCAGCTGGAGGACTAGCGGGAGTTATGAGCAGTTCTTC.

This clone was seen once. The chain links TRBV27 to TRBJ1-5; TRBD1 agrees at 9 bases. V gave up 2 bases and J gave up 4 bases; unmatched junction bases: 9. Germline CDR1 is MNHEY and CDR2 is SMNVEV (reference sequence). CDR3 length: 17 amino acids. The CDR3 DNA is TGTGCCAGCAGTTTAGGGACAGGGAGGAGTTTAAATCAGCCCCAGCATTTT. Protein: CASSLGTGRSLNQPQHF.

V and J are TRBV11-3 and TRBJ2-3, with D tentatively TRBD2 (6 bases). The V end was cut by 4 bases, the J end by 0 bases, with 14 bases between. This CDR3 has 16 amino acids. The germline V gene encodes CDR1 SGHNT and CDR2 YENEEA. CDR3 sequence: CASSSGVSGSTDTQYF. CDR3 DNA: TGTGCCAGCAGCTCGGGGGTTAGCGGAAGCACAGATACGCAGTATTTT.

The V call is TRBV5-6, the J call TRBJ2-7; 9 nucleotides match TRBD1. The V gene's germline CDR1 is SGHDT and CDR2 YYEEEE. V was clipped by 0 bases and J by 3 bases; unmatched bases: 13. The CDR3 covers 18 residues. CDR3 amino acids: CASSLAIYRGRPFYEQYF. Written as DNA, the CDR3 is TGTGCCAGCAGCTTGGCGATATACAGGGGGCGACCGTTCTACGAGCAGTACTTC.